One and the same sample provided the 19 T cell receptor beta chains below, sequenced in a study of cytomegalovirus exposure and HLA in healthy donors. The study ran its PCR with 60 Vbeta and 13 Jbeta primers. Only in-frame clones appear in the TCRdb table, and some are missing; sequencing was by immunoSEQ multiplex PCR. The sample includes about 110,000 clones, about 85% of them seen just once. Sequenced input: PBMCs. These receptors all come from a man aged 45 to 65 in good health and CMV-seronegative.

The count of this clone is one. The chain joins TRBV28 to TRBJ1-1, with 7 bases lining up with TRBD1. Germline V gives CDR1 MDHEN, CDR2 SYDVKM. CDR3 length: 13 residues. The junction had 6 bases not matched to a gene; V was cut back by 4 bases and J by 7 bases. The CDR3 DNA reads as TGTGCCAGCAGTTCTTTAGGACAGGTTGAAGCTTTCTTT. This translates into CASSSLGQVEAFF.

This clone was detected a few times. The chain is built from TRBV9 and TRBJ1-2, with D unresolved. Germline V gene sequence: CDR1 SGDLS, CDR2 YYNGEE. V was shortened by 3 bases and J by 5 bases, with 17 bases between the two germline ends. The CDR3 is 15 residues long. Written as DNA, the CDR3 is TGTGCCAGCAGCGCCCGGGAGAGGTCGCCGTATGGCTACACCTTC. Its translation: CASSARERSPYGYTF.

The chain links TRBV7-6 to TRBJ2-7, with a tentative D call TRBD2 (6 bases). The CDR3 has 16 residues. The germline CDR1 and CDR2 sequences are SGHVS and FNYEAQ. Trimming pared 1 base from V and 2 bases from J, leaving 15 bases between. CDR3 DNA sequence: TGTGCCAGCAGCTTAGGAAGGGGACTCAAAGCCTACGAGCAGTACTTC. It is translated as CASSLGRGLKAYEQYF.

The rearrangement links TRBV11-2 to TRBJ2-5, with unresolved D. Trimming cost V 6 bases and J 5 bases, with 13 bases left between them. The CDR3 totals 13 residues. Germline CDR1 reads SGHAT; CDR2 reads FQNNGV. The CDR3 coding sequence is TGTGCCAGCAGGTCGCTAAATTACGAGACCCAGTACTTC. Translation: CASRSLNYETQYF.

This clone has a single count. The rearrangement joins TRBV7-8 to TRBJ2-1; 9 positions agree with TRBD2. Trimming at V came to 0 bases and at J to 5 bases, leaving 5 bases not matched to a gene. Germline V lookup: CDR1 SGHVS, CDR2 FQNEAQ. The CDR3 is 16 residues long. CDR3 region: CASSLAGGGGHNEQFF. The CDR3 coding sequence is TGTGCCAGCAGCTTAGCCGGCGGGGGGGGTCACAATGAGCAGTTCTTC.

The V gene is TRBV19, the J gene TRBJ2-1, with 9 bases aligning to TRBD1. Germline V gives CDR1 LNHDA, CDR2 SQIVND (reference sequence). CDR3 length: 15 residues. Trimming took 4 bases from V and 1 from J; bases not matched to a gene: 2. CDR3 sequence reads: CASSKGTGSYNEQFF. The CDR3 DNA reads as TGTGCCAGTAGTAAAGGGACAGGGTCCTACAATGAGCAGTTCTTC.

The chain carries TRBV9 and TRBJ2-7, with a possible D match to TRBD2 (6 bases). The length of the CDR3 is 15 residues. Trimming left V 0 bases short and J 7 bases short, with 17 bases between. Germline assignment: CDR1 SGDLS and CDR2 YYNGEE. This CDR3 reads CASSVGLASEGEQYF. The DNA for the CDR3 is TGTGCCAGCAGCGTAGGCCTAGCGTCAGAGGGGGAGCAGTACTTC.

In DNA, the CDR3 is TGTGCCAGCAGCCCTCGGAGACCCCTAGTGGCAGATACGCAGTATTTT. Protein sequence: CASSPRRPLVADTQYF. The rearrangement joins TRBV5-6 to TRBJ2-3; D is unclear. Trimming took off 4 bases at V and 4 bases at J, with 19 bases between the two ends. Germline CDR1 reads SGHDT; CDR2 reads YYEEEE. CDR3 length equals 16 residues.

There are a few counts of this clone. This rearrangement joins TRBV5-1 to TRBJ2-2; tentative D call: TRBD1 (5 bases). Germline V gene lookup returns CDR1 SGHRS and CDR2 YFSETQ. The CDR3 sequence is 15 residues long. V lost 1 base to trimming and J lost 3 bases, with 10 bases between them. In nucleotides, the CDR3 is TGCGCCAGCAGCTTGCTCACAGGAGACACCGGGGAGCTGTTTTTT. Encoded protein: CASSLLTGDTGELFF.

The chain uses TRBV5-4 and TRBJ2-7, with 7 bases lining up with TRBD1. The CDR3 totals 14 residues. From germline, CDR1 is SGHNT and CDR2 YYREEE (reference sequence). With 3 bases clipped from V and 0 bases from J, the junction kept 3 bases outside the gene matches. Here the CDR3 DNA reads TGTGCCAGCAGCTCGGCAGGGGGCTCCTACGAGCAGTACTTC. This gives the protein CASSSAGGSYEQYF.

Only one count was recorded for this clone. This chain links TRBV25-1 with TRBJ1-2; D gene ambiguous. The CDR3 has 16 residues. The V gene lost 2 bases and the J gene lost 8 bases, with 21 bases spanning the gap. Germline V gives CDR1 MGHDK, CDR2 SYGVNS. In nucleotides, the CDR3 is TGTGCCAGCAGTGAAATGGGCATACGTTTTCCGGGAGGCTACACCTTC. Protein product: CASSEMGIRFPGGYTF.

V is TRBV11-2 and J is TRBJ2-4; D is unresolved. The CDR3 runs to 12 residues. V lost 5 bases and J 7 bases, leaving 9 bases between the germline ends. Germline CDR1 reads SGHAT; CDR2 reads FQNNGV. DNA for the CDR3: TGTGCCAGCAGCCAGGCCGCGAACATTCAGTACTTC. This translates into CASSQAANIQYF.

The genes are TRBV15 and TRBJ2-1, with D possibly being TRBD1 (6 bases). Trimming pared 2 bases from V and 0 bases from J, leaving 11 bases between. Germline V gives CDR1 LNHNV, CDR2 YYDKDF (reference sequence). This CDR3 comprises 16 residues. This chain's CDR3 is CATSRPRDTSYNEQFF. CDR3 coding DNA: TGTGCCACCAGCAGACCCCGGGACACCTCCTACAATGAGCAGTTCTTC.

This chain links TRBV19 with TRBJ2-1; TRBD1 is a possible D gene (5 bases). V was shortened by 4 bases and J by 6 bases, with 10 bases between the two germline ends. From germline, CDR1 is LNHDA and CDR2 SQIVND (reference sequence). CDR3 length: 13 amino acids. The CDR3 loop reads CASSRQGGNEQFF. The DNA for the CDR3 is TGTGCCAGTAGTAGGCAGGGTGGCAATGAGCAGTTCTTC.

The rearrangement links TRBV5-4 to TRBJ2-3; weak D call: TRBD2 (6 bases). Trimming removed 7 bases from V and 0 bases from J, with 12 bases in between. The germline CDR1 and CDR2 sequences are SGHNT and YYREEE (reference sequence). The CDR3 has 14 amino acids. The CDR3 nucleotides are TGTGCCAGCGCGAAGGCGGGGAGCACAGATACGCAGTATTTT. Protein: CASAKAGSTDTQYF. The whole variable domain, filled in from reference TRBV5-4 and TRBJ2-3, reads ETGVTQSPTHLIKTRGQQVTLRCSSQSGHNTVSWYQQALGQGPQFIFQYYREEENGRGNFPPRFSGLQFPNYSSELNVNALELDDSALYLCASAKAGSTDTQYFGPGTRLTVL.

This chain links TRBV28 with TRBJ2-7; 9 nucleotides match TRBD1. Germline lookup yields CDR1 MDHEN and CDR2 SYDVKM. The CDR3 is 15 amino acids. After removal of 2 bases from V and 4 bases from J, the junction contained 6 bases not matched to a gene. The CDR3 DNA reads as TGTGCCAGCAGTTTACAACTGGACAGGGGATACGAGCAGTACTTC. Translated, it gives CASSLQLDRGYEQYF. The full variable domain, its missing parts supplied by reference TRBV28 and TRBJ2-7, is DVKVTQSSRYLVKRTGEKVFLECVQDMDHENMFWYRQDPGLGLRLIYFSYDVKMKEKGDIPEGYSVSREKKERFSLILESASTNQTSMYLCASSLQLDRGYEQYFGPGTRLTVT.

The chain recombines TRBV19 with TRBJ2-3; TRBD2 agrees at 8 bases. CDR3 length: 16 amino acids. Germline assignment: CDR1 LNHDA and CDR2 SQIVND (reference sequence). Germline trimming cut 7 bases from V and 1 base from J; bases unmatched to any gene: 10. The CDR3 DNA is TGTGCCAGTACCCGCGGGGGGCCCGGAGGCACAGATACGCAGTATTTT. Protein sequence: CASTRGGPGGTDTQYF.

The chain couples TRBV30 to TRBJ2-5; the D is unclear. The J call could be wrong; TRBJ2-7 is a better fit for the DNA end. CDR1 and CDR2 from the germline V gene are GTSNPN and SVGIG (reference sequence). The CDR3 runs 14 residues. DNA for the CDR3: TGTGCCTGGAGTGTTTATAACAGTCCCTACGAGCAGTACTTC. Its protein product is CAWSVYNSPYEQYF.

The V and J genes are TRBV25-1 and TRBJ2-1, with 10 bases aligning to TRBD2. The J segment lost 9 bases and the V segment lost 6 bases, leaving 11 bases of the junction unmatched. CDR3 length equals 15 residues. CDR1 is MGHDK and CDR2 is SYGVNS in the germline V gene. The chain's CDR3 is CASRAWGAGGIEQFF. CDR3 nucleotide sequence: TGTGCCAGCAGGGCGTGGGGAGCGGGAGGGATTGAGCAGTTCTTC.